This T cell receptor (beta chain) was recovered during a study of CD8+CD57+ T cells in acquired aplastic anemia. On the study more broadly: Recorded DNA amounts for sorted CD4+ and CD8+ cells had an average of approximately 2.9 ug.

Study-level points and caveats: Common to patients and controls were around 30 CD8+ CDR3 sequences.

Note on this clonotype: No antigen is known for it.

Genomic DNA was employed as the template in profiling TCR beta VDJ and CDR3. TCRdb passed the reads through MiXCR, listing each CDR3 protein once. Among about 120,000 distinct CDR3 sequences listed, almost 40% were seen once. Patients included in sequencing had previously demonstrated CD8+CD57+ cell expansion by flow cytometry. Severe acquired aplastic anemia was the diagnosis recorded for all patients. This TCR was sampled from a human donor with aplastic anemia. The sample consisted of sorted CD4+, CD8+, or CD8+CD57+ T cells (not recorded which) from PBMCs.

The CDR3: CASSPLGGEGKVLHF. DNA for the CDR3: TGTGCCAGCTCACCCCTGGGAGGGGAAGGTAAAGTCCTCCACTTT. The chain combines TRBV18 with TRBJ1-6; perhaps TRBD1 as D (5 bases). Trimming pared 3 bases from V and 15 bases from J, leaving 21 bases between. CDR1 and CDR2 (germline): KGHSH, LQKENI. There are 15 residues in the CDR3.